This T cell receptor (beta chain) derives from a study of control samples from healthy donors and cancer patients. This CDR3 has 15 residues. The germline V gene has CDR1 SEHNR and CDR2 FQNEAQ (reference sequence). With 5 bases removed from V and 8 bases from J, the gap between germline ends came to 16 bases. The data were produced by immunoSEQ multiplex PCR, yet TCRdb's version contains in-frame clones alone and is incomplete. The repertoire consists of roughly 120,000 clones, with 88% occurring once and the leading ten covering roughly 2.5%. J is TRBJ1-6 and V is TRBV7-9; D possibly corresponds to TRBD1 (6 bases). The receptor comes from a woman between 65 and 79 years old in good health. Sample: blood. The CDR3 is CASSQEGGSYSPLHF. Here the CDR3 DNA reads TGTGCCAGCAGCCAAGAGGGGGGATCCTATTCACCCCTCCACTTT.